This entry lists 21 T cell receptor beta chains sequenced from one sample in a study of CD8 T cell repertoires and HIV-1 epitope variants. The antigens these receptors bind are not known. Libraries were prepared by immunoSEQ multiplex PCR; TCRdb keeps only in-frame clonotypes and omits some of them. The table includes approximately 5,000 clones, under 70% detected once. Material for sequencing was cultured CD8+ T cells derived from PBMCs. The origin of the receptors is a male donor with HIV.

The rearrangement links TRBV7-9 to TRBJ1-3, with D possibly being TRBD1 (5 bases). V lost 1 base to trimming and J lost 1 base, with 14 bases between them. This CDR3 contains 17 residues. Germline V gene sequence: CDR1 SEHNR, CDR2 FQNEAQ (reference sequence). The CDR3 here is CASSLGAGFTSGNTIYF. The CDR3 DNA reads TGTGCCAGCAGCTTAGGTGCAGGGTTTACTTCTGGAAACACCATATATTTT.

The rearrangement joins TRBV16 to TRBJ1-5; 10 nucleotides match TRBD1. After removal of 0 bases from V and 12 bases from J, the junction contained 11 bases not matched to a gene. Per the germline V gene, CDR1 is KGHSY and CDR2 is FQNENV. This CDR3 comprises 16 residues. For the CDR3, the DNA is TGTGCCAGCAGCCAATCGACAGGGGGCTCCCGGGAAGGCCAGCATTTT. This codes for CASSQSTGGSREGQHF. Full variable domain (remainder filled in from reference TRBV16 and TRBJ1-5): GEEVAQTPKHLVRGEGQKAKLYCAPIKGHSYVFWYQQVLKNEFKFLISFQNENVFDETGMPKERFSAKCLPNSPCSLEIQATKLEDSAVYFCASSQSTGGSREGQHFGDGTRLSIL.

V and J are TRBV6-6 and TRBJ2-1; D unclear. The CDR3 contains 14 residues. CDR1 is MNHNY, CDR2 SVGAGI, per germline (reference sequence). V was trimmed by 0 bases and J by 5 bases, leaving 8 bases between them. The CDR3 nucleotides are TGTGCCAGCAGTTACTCGACCCAGAACAATGAGCAGTTCTTC. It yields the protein CASSYSTQNNEQFF.

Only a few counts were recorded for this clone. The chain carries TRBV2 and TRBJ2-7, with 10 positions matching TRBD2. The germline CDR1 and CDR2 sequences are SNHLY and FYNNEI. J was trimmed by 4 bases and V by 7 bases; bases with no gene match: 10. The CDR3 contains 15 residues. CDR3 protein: CASTPRTSGGYEQYF. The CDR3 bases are TGTGCCAGCACCCCGAGGACTAGCGGAGGATACGAGCAGTACTTC.

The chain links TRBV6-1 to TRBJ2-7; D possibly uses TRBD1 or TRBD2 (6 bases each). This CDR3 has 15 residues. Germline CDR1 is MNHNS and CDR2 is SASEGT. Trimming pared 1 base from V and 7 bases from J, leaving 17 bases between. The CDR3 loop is CASSEDGGGMWEQYF. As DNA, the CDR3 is TGTGCCAGCAGTGAAGATGGAGGGGGGATGTGGGAGCAGTACTTC.

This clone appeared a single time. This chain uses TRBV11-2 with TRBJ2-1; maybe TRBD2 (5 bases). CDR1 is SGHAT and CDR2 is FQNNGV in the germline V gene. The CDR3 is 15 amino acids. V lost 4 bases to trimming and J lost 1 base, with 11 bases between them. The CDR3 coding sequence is TGTGCCAGCAGCTGGAAAGCGGATTCCTACAATGAGCAGTTCTTC. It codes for CASSWKADSYNEQFF.

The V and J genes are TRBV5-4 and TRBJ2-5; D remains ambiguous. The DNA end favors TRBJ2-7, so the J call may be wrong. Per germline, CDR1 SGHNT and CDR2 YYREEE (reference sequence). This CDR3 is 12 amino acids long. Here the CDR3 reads CASSLASYEQYF. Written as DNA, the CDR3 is TGTGCCAGCAGTCTGGCCTCCTACGAGCAGTACTTC.

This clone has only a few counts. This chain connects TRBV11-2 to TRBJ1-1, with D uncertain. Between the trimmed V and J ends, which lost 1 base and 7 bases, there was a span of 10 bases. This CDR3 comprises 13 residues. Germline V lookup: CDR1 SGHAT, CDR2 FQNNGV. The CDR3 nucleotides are TGTGCCAGCAGCTTAGCCTCCCGAGTTGAAGCTTTCTTT. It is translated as CASSLASRVEAFF.

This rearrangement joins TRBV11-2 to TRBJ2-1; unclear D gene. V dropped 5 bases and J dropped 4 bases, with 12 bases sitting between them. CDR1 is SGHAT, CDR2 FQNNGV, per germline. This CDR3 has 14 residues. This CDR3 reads CASSPTSEYNEQFF. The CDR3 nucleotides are TGTGCCAGCAGCCCAACTTCAGAGTACAATGAGCAGTTCTTC. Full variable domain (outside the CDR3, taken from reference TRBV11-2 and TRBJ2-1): EAGVAQSPRYKIIEKRQSVAFWCNPISGHATLYWYQQILGQGPKLLIQFQNNGVVDDSQLPKDRFSAERLKGVDSTLKIQPAKLEDSAVYLCASSPTSEYNEQFFGPGTRLTVL.

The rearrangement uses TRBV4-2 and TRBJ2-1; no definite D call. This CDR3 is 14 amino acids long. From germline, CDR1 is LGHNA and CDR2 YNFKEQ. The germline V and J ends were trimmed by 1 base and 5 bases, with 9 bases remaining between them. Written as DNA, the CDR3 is TGTGCCAGCAGCCAAGTCGAAAGTGACAATGAGCAGTTCTTC. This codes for CASSQVESDNEQFF.

The CDR3 here is CASSLDYSNQPQHF. The DNA for the CDR3 is TGTGCCAGCAGTTTGGATTATAGCAATCAGCCCCAGCATTTT. This rearrangement joins TRBV27 to TRBJ1-5; the D is unclear. Germline V lookup: CDR1 MNHEY, CDR2 SMNVEV (reference sequence). The CDR3 sequence is 14 residues long. V was pared by 3 bases and J by 0 bases, with 6 bases between.

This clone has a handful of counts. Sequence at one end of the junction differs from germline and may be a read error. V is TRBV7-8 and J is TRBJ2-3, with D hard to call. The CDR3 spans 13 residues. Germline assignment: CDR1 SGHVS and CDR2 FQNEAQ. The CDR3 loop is CASSTIGTDTQYF. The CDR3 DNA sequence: TGTGCCAGCAGCACCATTGGCACGGATACGCAGTATTTT.

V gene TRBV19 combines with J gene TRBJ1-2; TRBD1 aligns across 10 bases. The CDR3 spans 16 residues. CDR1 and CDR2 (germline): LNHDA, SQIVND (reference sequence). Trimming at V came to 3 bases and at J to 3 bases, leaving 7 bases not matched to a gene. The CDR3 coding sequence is TGTGCCAGTAGTATCGGGACAGGGGACTATGACTATGGCTACACCTTC. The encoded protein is CASSIGTGDYDYGYTF.

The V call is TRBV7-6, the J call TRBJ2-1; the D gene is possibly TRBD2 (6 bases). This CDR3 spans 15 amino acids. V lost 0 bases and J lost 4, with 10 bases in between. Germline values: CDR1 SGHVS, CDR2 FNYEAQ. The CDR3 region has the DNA TGTGCCAGCAGCTTAGCGGCGGAGGGATACAATGAGCAGTTCTTC. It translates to CASSLAAEGYNEQFF. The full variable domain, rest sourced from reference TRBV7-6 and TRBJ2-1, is GAGVSQSPRYKVTKRGQDVALRCDPISGHVSLYWYRQALGQGPEFLTYFNYEAQQDKSGLPNDRFSAERPEGSISTLTIQRTEQRDSAMYRCASSLAAEGYNEQFFGPGTRLTVL.

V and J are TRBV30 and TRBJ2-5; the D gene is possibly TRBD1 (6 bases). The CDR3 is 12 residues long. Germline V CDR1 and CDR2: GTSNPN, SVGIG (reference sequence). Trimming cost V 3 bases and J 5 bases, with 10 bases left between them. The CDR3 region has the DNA TGTGCCTGGAGGTCAGGGGTTGAGACCCAGTACTTC. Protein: CAWRSGVETQYF.

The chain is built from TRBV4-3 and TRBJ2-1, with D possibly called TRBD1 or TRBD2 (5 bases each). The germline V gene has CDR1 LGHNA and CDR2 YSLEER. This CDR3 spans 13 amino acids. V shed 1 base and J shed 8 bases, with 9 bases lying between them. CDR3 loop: CASSQVGVHEQFF. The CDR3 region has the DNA TGCGCCAGCAGCCAAGTGGGGGTTCATGAGCAGTTCTTC.

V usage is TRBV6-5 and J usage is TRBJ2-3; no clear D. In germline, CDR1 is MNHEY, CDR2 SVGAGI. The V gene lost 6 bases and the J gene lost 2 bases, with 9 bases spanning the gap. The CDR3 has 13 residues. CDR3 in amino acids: CASSPTYTDTQYF. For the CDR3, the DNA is TGTGCCAGCAGCCCGACTTACACAGATACGCAGTATTTT.

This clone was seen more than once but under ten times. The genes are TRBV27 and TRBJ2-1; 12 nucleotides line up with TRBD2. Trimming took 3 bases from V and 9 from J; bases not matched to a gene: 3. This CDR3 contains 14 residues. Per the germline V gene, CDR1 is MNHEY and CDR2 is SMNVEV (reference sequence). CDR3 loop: CASSLLAGGSEQFF. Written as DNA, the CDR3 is TGTGCCAGCAGTTTGCTAGCGGGGGGGAGTGAGCAGTTCTTC.

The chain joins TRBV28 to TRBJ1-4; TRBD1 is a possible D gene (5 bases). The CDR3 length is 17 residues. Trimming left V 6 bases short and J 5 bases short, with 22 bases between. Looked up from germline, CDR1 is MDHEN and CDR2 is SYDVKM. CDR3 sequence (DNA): TGTGCCAGCAGCGACTACTATAGGGACCTCGGAAATGAAAAACTGTTTTTT. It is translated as CASSDYYRDLGNEKLFF.

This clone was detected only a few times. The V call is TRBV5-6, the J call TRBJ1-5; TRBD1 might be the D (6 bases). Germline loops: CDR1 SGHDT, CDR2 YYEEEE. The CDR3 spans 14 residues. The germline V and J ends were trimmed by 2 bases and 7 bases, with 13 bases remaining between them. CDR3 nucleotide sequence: TGTGCCAGCAGCTTTAGGGGGGGGCGGCAGCCCCAGCATTTT. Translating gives CASSFRGGRQPQHF.

CDR3 loop: CASSFPRTDTNYGYTF. CDR3 sequence (DNA): TGTGCCAGCAGTTTCCCACGGACAGACACTAACTATGGCTACACCTTC. This chain links TRBV28 with TRBJ1-2; a possible D gene is TRBD1 (6 bases). Germline CDR1 and CDR2: MDHEN and SYDVKM. V lost 3 bases to trimming and J lost 0 bases, with 14 bases between them. The length of the CDR3 is 16 residues.